This entry is about one TCR beta chain. Its antigen is unknown. The input lacks base qualities; no much larger clone sits a single base away. These data belong to a study of cytomegalovirus exposure and HLA in healthy donors listed by TCRdb under 2017. In the study overall: An earlier analysis of approximately 640 of the donors reported about 250 Gb of sequence data and around 120 million unique TCR beta sequences from about 179 million T cells. An early release covering about 600 HLA-typed donors comprised roughly 300 gigabases of sequencing data and approximately 80 million unique TCR sequences. To decide whether each TCR beta V gene segment behaved as functional or pseudogenic, an earlier analysis of 587 of the donors relied on high-throughput TCR beta sequencing. HLA typing included class I and class II loci at four-digit resolution. The study was designed to test whether signatures of past pathogen exposure could be identified by cataloging public T cell receptors. Typing coverage varied by locus: about 620-640 donors for A, B, C, DRB1 and DQB1; 500 to 550 for DQA1; approximately 610 for DPA1; some 470 for DPB1. A later analysis re-examined previously published TCR beta repertoires from more than 550 donors and added high-resolution HLA genotyping to investigate patterns of TCR occurrence. To predict cytomegalovirus infection status, the study combined high-throughput TCR immunosequencing, statistical association of individual TCRs with disease status, and machine learning. The study profiled the T cell repertoires of about 640 subjects by immunosequencing and related them to cytomegalovirus serostatus. A later genetic analysis used genome-wide SNP genotypes for about 65% of the 666 donors, treating that subset as a discovery cohort. Because of strong linkage in the cohort, five DR-DQ haplotypes were treated as single units for association and clustering. Of the 350 to 450 genotyped donors, 81% were placed in the genetic ancestry cluster associated with self-reported Caucasian donors. Among a few hundred genotyped donors of the cohort, an average of approximately 230,000 unique TCR beta nucleotide sequences were sequenced per donor, roughly 20% of them non-productive. Besides the first cohort of roughly 700 subjects, a separate validation cohort made up of 95 to 150 different subjects was used. The later analysis used no new phenotypic data to find candidate immune exposures, relying instead on TCR beta sequences and their occurrence across donors. Alongside the repertoire data, information on donor age, sex, ethnicity and CMV serostatus was compiled. Every repertoire in the discovery cohort had been generated on one and the same sequencing platform. What the work shows at the level of the full study, not this receptor alone: This cohort had only TCR beta chains sequenced, and the lack of alpha or paired-chain data limited which features could be detected. Assigning TCR associations to individual alleles was difficult when HLA alleles, especially DR and DQ, strongly co-occurred. A cluster of highly shared sequence variants was judged likely to be a technical artifact of the sequencing pipeline. A further reported finding was that TCR beta sequences accurately predicted the HLA-A and HLA-B alleles for most subjects in the first cohort. Because the 87-base-pair reads could not distinguish some IMGT-functional V segments, including TRBV6-2 and TRBV6-3, those segments were excluded. A total of roughly 160 TCR beta chains were listed by the study as associated with cytomegalovirus. The presence/absence analyses assumed that sequencing depth was roughly uniform across donors, and that assumption may not be true. A later analysis found that most CMV-associated TCR beta chains appeared HLA-restricted, with HLA associations seemingly driven largely by CMV exposure. Correlated functional status among segregating V segments might reflect linkage disequilibrium, but an unknown experimental factor could not be ruled out. While some public TCRs were present in many individuals, most TCR sequences turned up only very rarely across donors. A later genetic analysis associated a missense DCLRE1C variant with V-gene and J-gene trimming of TCR beta chains, and an independent cohort replicated the association. In an earlier analysis of approximately 590 of the donors, most TCR beta V segments appeared in productive rearrangements about 87% or about 30% of the time, broadly matching IMGT annotations. HLA typing was unavailable for some donors at each locus, so association tests used only the typed subset. In a later analysis, HLA-associated TCR beta chains were found to be more clonally expanded and to have lower generation probabilities than equally common non-associated chains. In a later analysis, several top co-occurrence clusters were reported to appear linked to parvovirus B19, influenza, CMV and Epstein-Barr virus. In a later analysis, TCR association rates were found to vary across HLA loci, with the most associated TCRs seen for DRB1 alleles and the fewest for HLA-C alleles. The classifier was reported to diagnose cytomegalovirus status with high specificity and sensitivity in both the original cohort and the validation cohort. A few of the identified cytomegalovirus-associated TCR beta chains were confirmed in vitro to be specific for cytomegalovirus antigens. Specific HLA alleles were associated with 18,000 or so TCR beta sequences at a false discovery rate of 0.05 in a later analysis. Seventeen rarely observed V segments, including chromosome 9 orphons, were excluded from the earlier analysis of just under 600 of the donors because counts were too low. It was suggested by the authors that the approach could potentially be generalized to other disease states and immunological phenotypes. According to a later genetic analysis, donors in an Asian-associated ancestry cluster had fewer N-insertions in productive TCRs than the roughly 700-donor mean. Immune exposure information for the cohort was limited to CMV serostatus.

CDR1 is given as SGHTA and CDR2 as FQGNSA, both from the germline V gene. V was cut back by 4 bases and J by 4 bases, leaving a gap of 25 bases between them. The CDR3 has 18 amino acids, counting the end cysteine and phenylalanine. Only the CDR3 portion is preserved as DNA: 54 bases, with reading frame beginning at the first base. The cohort comprised several hundred healthy bone marrow donors. At the time of sampling, every cohort member was nominally healthy, though immune exposures that went unrecorded were likely present. The donor was CMV seronegative and was included in the group of under 450 seronegative cohort members. Every donor gave a peripheral blood sample, and the peripheral blood mononuclear cells from that sample were used for TCR beta sequencing. The Qiagen DNeasy Blood Extraction Kit was used to extract genomic DNA from the blood cell samples. Receptors were amplified or captured by the immunoSEQ multiplex PCR assay. A mixture of 60 forward primers for TCR Vbeta segments and 13 reverse primers for TCR Jbeta segments was used in the multiplex PCR. The CDR3 region of rearranged TCR beta genes was amplified from genomic DNA by a multiplex PCR assay. The amplified TCR beta libraries were sequenced on the Illumina HiSeq System as 87-base-pair reads. On the study's bioinformatics: Across the 670 or so repertoires, a later analysis counted some 81 million unique TCR beta chains, 8.5 million to 12 million of which were shared by at least two donors. A nearest-neighbor algorithm error-corrected the raw reads and collapsed the reads into unique sequences, merging closely related sequences to remove PCR and sequencing errors. To assign V, D and J gene segments, CDR3 sequences were aligned to IMGT reference sequences. Each retained sequence needed at least a six-nucleotide match to both a V gene segment and a J gene segment. Rearrangements were called productive when the CDR3 lacked stop codons and stayed in frame with V and J; all others were non-productive. Following IMGT convention, CDR3 was defined as the stretch from the second conserved V-encoded cysteine up to the conserved J-encoded phenylalanine. The earlier analysis of 550 to 650 of the donors excluded any sequence lacking an unambiguous match to a single V gene segment. In an earlier analysis of around 590 of the donors, a V segment was called functional when productive rearrangements were above 56.7%, and segregating when the standard deviation between donors exceeded 5%. To diagnose cytomegalovirus status from the catalog of TCR beta chain sequences, a statistical classification framework was built. V and J gene assignment, in a later analysis, came from comparing TCR nucleotide sequences with IMGT/GENE-DB human TR gene sequences. Using the TCRdist pipeline, a later analysis assigned CDR3 sequences along with most-parsimonious VDJ recombination scenarios. A later analysis defined each TCR beta chain by its CDR3 amino acid sequence plus V-gene family, and excluded reads lacking a unique V-gene family. As a way to deal with suspected cross-contamination and a sequencing artifact, a later analysis dropped more than 500 nucleotide sequences that were highly shared and had low generation probability. For each public chain, a later analysis derived a clonal expansion index from normalized ranks of inferred template counts within each repertoire. Generation probabilities in a later analysis came from a VDJ recombination model fitted to out-of-frame rearrangements, and those results were checked against IGoR. Hypergeometric tests were used in a later analysis to score TCR-TCR, TCR-HLA and TCR-CMV co-occurrence, with a repertoire-size bias correction applied to the TCR pairs. False discovery rates were estimated in a later analysis by permuting HLA or CMV assignments 20 times. A later analysis grouped co-occurring TCRs with DBSCAN, adding TCRdist sequence similarity when clustering within HLA-allele-positive subsets. For co-occurrence clustering, repertoires with fewer than 30,000 or more than 120,000 public chains were excluded, along with 5 or 6 repertoires with anomalous nucleotide sharing. TCRdb obtained this table from immuneACCESS and retained in-frame rearrangements with V and J assigned. These tables miss some clones; where compared with another copy, unresolved V genes account for less than half of the shortfall, and the remainder is unexplained. That table supplies the V and J calls and clone size; D and trimming were determined from the DNA. In this sample the table shows roughly 180,000 clones, 70% to 85% of which occur a single time. 1.4% of the sample comes from the top ten.

The chain uses TRBV7-2 and TRBJ2-5, with a weak D call of TRBD2 (6 bases match). This sequence originates from a man aged 18 to 30 in good health and CMV-seronegative. The sequencing sample was made of PBMCs. The nucleotide sequence reads as follows: TGTGCCAGCAGCTATGGGACTTGGGGAACCTCGACATCAGAGACCCAGTACTTC. Its amino acids are CASSYGTWGTSTSETQYF.